The clone carrying this TCR beta chain has a single count. The source of the sample is a study of blood T cell repertoires in COVID-19. Study summary: Samples of COVID-19 (acute and convalescent) were obtained from the United States, Italy and Spain. T cells, B-cell-depleted T cells, or PBMCs provided the cDNA or gDNA that served as material.

Trimming shortened V by 0 bases and J by 6 bases, and 8 bases separated the two germline ends. Germline values: CDR1 MRHNA, CDR2 SNTAGT. The length of the CDR3 is 14 residues. This table comes from immunoSEQ multiplex PCR, and its TCRdb copy is limited to in-frame clones, with some not included. Of about 130,000 clones listed, 85% to 90% were seen once; the top ten hold roughly 18%. The sample comprised peripheral blood. This chain links TRBV6-4 with TRBJ2-2; D is perhaps TRBD2 (7 bases). The receptor was derived from a man between 50 and 59 years old with active or convalescent COVID-19. The CDR3 sequence: CASSDSGGPGELFF. DNA for the CDR3: TGTGCCAGCAGTGACTCGGGGGGGCCCGGGGAGCTGTTTTTT.